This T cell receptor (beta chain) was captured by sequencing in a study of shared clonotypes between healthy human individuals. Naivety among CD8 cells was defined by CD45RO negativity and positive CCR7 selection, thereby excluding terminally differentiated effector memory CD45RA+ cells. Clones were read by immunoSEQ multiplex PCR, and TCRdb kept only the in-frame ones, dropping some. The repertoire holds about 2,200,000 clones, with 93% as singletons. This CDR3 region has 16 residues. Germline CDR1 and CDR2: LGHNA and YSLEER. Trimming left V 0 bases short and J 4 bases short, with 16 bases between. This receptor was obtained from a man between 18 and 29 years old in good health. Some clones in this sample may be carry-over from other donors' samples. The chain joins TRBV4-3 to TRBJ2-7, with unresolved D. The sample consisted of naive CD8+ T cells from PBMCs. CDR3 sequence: CASSQDRLTSLYEQYF. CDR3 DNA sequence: TGCGCCAGCAGCCAAGATAGGCTAACCAGTCTATACGAGCAGTACTTC.